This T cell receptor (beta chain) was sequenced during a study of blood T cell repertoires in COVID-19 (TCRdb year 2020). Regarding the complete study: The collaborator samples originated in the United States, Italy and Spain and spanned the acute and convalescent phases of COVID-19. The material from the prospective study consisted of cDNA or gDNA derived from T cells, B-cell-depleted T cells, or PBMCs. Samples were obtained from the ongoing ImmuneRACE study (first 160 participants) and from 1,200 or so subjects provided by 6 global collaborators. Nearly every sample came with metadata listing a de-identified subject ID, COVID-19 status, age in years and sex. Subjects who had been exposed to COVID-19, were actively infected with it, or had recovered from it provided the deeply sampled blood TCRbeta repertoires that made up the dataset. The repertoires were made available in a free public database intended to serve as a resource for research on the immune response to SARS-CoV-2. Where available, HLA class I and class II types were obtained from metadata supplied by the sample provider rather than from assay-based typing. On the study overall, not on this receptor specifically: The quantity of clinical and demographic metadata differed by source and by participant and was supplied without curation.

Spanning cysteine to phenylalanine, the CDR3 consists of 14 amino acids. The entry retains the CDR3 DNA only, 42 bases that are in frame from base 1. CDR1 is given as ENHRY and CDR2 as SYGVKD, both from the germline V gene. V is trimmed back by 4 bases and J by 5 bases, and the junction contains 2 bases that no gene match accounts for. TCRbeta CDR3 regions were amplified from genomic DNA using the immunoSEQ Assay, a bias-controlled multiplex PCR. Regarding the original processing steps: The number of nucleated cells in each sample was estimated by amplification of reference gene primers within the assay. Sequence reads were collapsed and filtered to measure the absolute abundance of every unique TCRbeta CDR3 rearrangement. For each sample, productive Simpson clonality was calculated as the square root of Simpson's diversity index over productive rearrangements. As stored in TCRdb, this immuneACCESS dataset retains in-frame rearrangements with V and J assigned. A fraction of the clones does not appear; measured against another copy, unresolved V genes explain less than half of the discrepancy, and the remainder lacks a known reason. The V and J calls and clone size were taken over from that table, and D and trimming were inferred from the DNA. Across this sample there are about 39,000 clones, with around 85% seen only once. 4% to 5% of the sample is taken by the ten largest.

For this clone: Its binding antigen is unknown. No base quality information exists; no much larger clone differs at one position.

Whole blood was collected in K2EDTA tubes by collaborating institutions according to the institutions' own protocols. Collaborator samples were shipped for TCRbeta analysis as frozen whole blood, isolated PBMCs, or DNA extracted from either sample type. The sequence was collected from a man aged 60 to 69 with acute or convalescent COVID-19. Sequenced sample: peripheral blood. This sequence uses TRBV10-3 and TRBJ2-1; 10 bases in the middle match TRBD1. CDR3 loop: CAISAGQGDNEQFF. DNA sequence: TGTGCCATCAGTGCTGGACAGGGGGACAATGAGCAGTTCTTC.